These T cell receptor beta chains were read from a single sample in a study of technical replicates of blood from a few donors. Measured with immunoSEQ multiplex PCR; TCRdb has only the in-frame clones, and not every one. The table has 70,000 to 95,000 clones, around 97% seen once. Sequenced: T cells isolated from PBMCs. These TCRs come from a human donor in good health. The CDR3 runs from the conserved cysteine through the conserved F or W. The D gene is left open where the match is weak. Clone sizes are given selectively: once, few, many, or a class where the clone is expanded.

CDR3 length: 15; J gene: TRBJ2-2; D gene: TRBD2; V gene: TRBV29-1; clone size: -; CDR3 protein: CSVAILAGGTGELFF; CDR3 DNA: TGCAGCGTGGCCATACTAGCGGGAGGCACCGGGGAGCTGTTTTTT
CDR3 length: 13; J gene: TRBJ2-7; D gene: TRBD1; V gene: TRBV2; clone size: once; CDR3 protein: CASRLDRGYEQYF; CDR3 DNA: TGTGCCAGCAGGTTGGACAGGGGCTACGAGCAGTACTTC
CDR3 length: 17; J gene: TRBJ1-2; D gene: TRBD1; V gene: TRBV29-1; clone size: -; CDR3 protein: CSVYSTGGLRDNYGYTF; CDR3 DNA: TGCAGCGTTTATTCGACAGGGGGCCTAAGGGACAACTATGGCTACACCTTC
CDR3 length: 12; J gene: TRBJ2-7; D gene: -; V gene: TRBV10-3; clone size: -; CDR3 protein: CAISETEYEQYF; CDR3 DNA: TGTGCCATCAGTGAGACAGAATACGAGCAGTACTTC
CDR3 length: 17; J gene: TRBJ2-4; D gene: TRBD2; V gene: TRBV7-9; clone size: once; CDR3 protein: CASSSWTSGSPGNIQYF; CDR3 DNA: TGTGCCAGCAGCTCCTGGACTAGCGGGAGCCCCGGAAACATTCAGTACTTC
CDR3 length: 12; J gene: TRBJ1-2; D gene: -; V gene: TRBV29-1; clone size: -; CDR3 protein: CSVEGGKAGYTF; CDR3 DNA: TGCAGCGTTGAAGGGGGCAAGGCTGGCTACACCTTC
CDR3 length: 13; J gene: TRBJ1-2; D gene: TRBD1; V gene: TRBV29-1; clone size: -; CDR3 protein: CSAPTGAFDGYTF; CDR3 DNA: TGCAGCGCCCCCACAGGGGCCTTCGATGGCTACACCTTC
CDR3 length: 13; J gene: TRBJ2-1; D gene: TRBD2; V gene: TRBV6-1; clone size: few; CDR3 protein: CASRLAGNNEQFF; CDR3 DNA: TGTGCCAGCAGGTTAGCGGGGAACAATGAGCAGTTCTTC
CDR3 length: 11; J gene: TRBJ1-1; D gene: -; V gene: TRBV28; clone size: -; CDR3 protein: CASSLLFEAFF; CDR3 DNA: TGTGCCAGCAGCCTACTTTTTGAAGCTTTCTTT
CDR3 length: 11; J gene: TRBJ1-2; D gene: TRBD1; V gene: TRBV20-1; clone size: -; CDR3 protein: CSAGTEYGYTF; CDR3 DNA: TGCAGTGCCGGGACAGAATATGGCTACACCTTC
CDR3 length: 14; J gene: TRBJ1-1; D gene: -; V gene: TRBV5-1; clone size: once; CDR3 protein: CASSSVPGNTEAFF; CDR3 DNA: TGCGCCAGCAGCTCAGTTCCGGGGAACACTGAAGCTTTCTTT
CDR3 length: 15; J gene: TRBJ2-1; D gene: -; V gene: TRBV10-1; clone size: -; CDR3 protein: CASSDLGHVYNEQFF; CDR3 DNA: TGCGCCAGCAGTGATCTGGGACATGTATACAATGAGCAGTTCTTC
CDR3 length: 11; J gene: TRBJ1-2; D gene: -; V gene: TRBV25-1; clone size: -; CDR3 protein: CASSGGYGYTF; CDR3 DNA: TGTGCCAGCAGTGGCGGCTATGGCTACACCTTC
CDR3 length: 15; J gene: TRBJ1-3; D gene: -; V gene: TRBV7-2; clone size: -; CDR3 protein: CASSPELTSGNTIYF; CDR3 DNA: TGTGCCAGCAGCCCTGAGCTAACCTCTGGAAACACCATATATTTT
CDR3 length: 14; J gene: TRBJ2-1; D gene: -; V gene: TRBV7-2; clone size: -; CDR3 protein: CASIPHQAGYEQFF; CDR3 DNA: TGTGCCAGCATCCCCCACCAGGCCGGCTATGAGCAGTTCTTC
CDR3 length: 13; J gene: TRBJ2-3; D gene: TRBD1; V gene: TRBV5-6; clone size: -; CDR3 protein: CASSGDRGDTQYF; CDR3 DNA: TGTGCCAGCAGCGGGGACAGGGGAGATACGCAGTATTTT
CDR3 length: 14; J gene: TRBJ1-2; D gene: TRBD1; V gene: TRBV6-1; clone size: -; CDR3 protein: CASSEDRGVKGYTF; CDR3 DNA: TGTGCCAGCAGTGAGGACAGGGGAGTCAAGGGCTACACCTTC
CDR3 length: 15; J gene: TRBJ1-5; D gene: -; V gene: TRBV9; clone size: -; CDR3 protein: CASSVAPGGNQPQHF; CDR3 DNA: TGTGCCAGCAGCGTAGCTCCTGGAGGGAATCAGCCCCAGCATTTT
CDR3 length: 13; J gene: TRBJ1-1; D gene: TRBD1; V gene: TRBV19; clone size: -; CDR3 protein: CASSNRGLTEAFF; CDR3 DNA: TGTGCCAGTAGTAACAGGGGGCTAACTGAAGCTTTCTTT
CDR3 length: 17; J gene: TRBJ2-2; D gene: TRBD2; V gene: TRBV7-6; clone size: -; CDR3 protein: CASSSRLAGGPTGELFF; CDR3 DNA: TGTGCCAGCAGCTCAAGACTAGCGGGAGGGCCTACCGGGGAGCTGTTTTTT